The clone carrying this T cell receptor beta chain was seen only once. Its antigen is undetermined. This record comes from a study of persistence of HIV-infected CD4 T cells. Study results and limitations: Antigen-responding cells were enriched for degenerate expanded CDR3beta sequences.

Nonspecific anti-CD3/anti-CD28 bead stimulation represents the broad CD4+ T cell repertoire. Responding CD4+ T cells were sorted by upregulation of both CD40 ligand and CD69. PBMCs were depleted of CD8+ T cells before stimulation. The ends lost 2 bases at V and 5 bases at J; junction bases unmatched: 7. The CDR3 consists of 16 residues. Germline CDR1 MNHEY, CDR2 SVGAGI. The libraries were made with immunoSEQ version 4 in survey mode. The assay was immunoSEQ multiplex PCR, and TCRdb's table has in-frame clones only and misses some. The sample records around 40,000 clones, more than 70% being singletons.

Material: CD4+ T cells sorted from PBMCs after approximately 19-hour stimulation, obtained from a patient who received antiretroviral therapy. The sequence was obtained from an adult man with HIV who was CMV-seropositive. The chain uses TRBV6-5 and TRBJ1-5; 9 nucleotides align to TRBD1. The CDR3 DNA sequence: TGTGCCAGCAGTTACGGCCCCGGGACAGGGCATCAGCCCCAGCATTTT. Residues: CASSYGPGTGHQPQHF.